Listed below are T cell receptor beta chains from one sample, sequenced in a study of blood T cell repertoires in COVID-19. Using immunoSEQ multiplex PCR, the repertoire was profiled, and TCRdb retains in-frame clones only, with some absent. Among 200,000 to 300,000 clones listed, roughly 90% were seen once. Sequenced input: peripheral blood. The receptors here all came from a woman in her 30s with acute or convalescent COVID-19. The CDR3 runs from the conserved cysteine through the conserved F or W. D genes are given only for firm matches. Clone size appears in some rows only: once, few, many, or a class for an expanded clone.

v_gene	d_gene	j_gene	abundance	CDR3nt	CDR3aa
TRBV15	NA	TRBJ2-7	NA	TGTGCCACCAGCACTATCGTGAGCGACCACGCCTACGAGCAGTACTTC	CATSTIVSDHAYEQYF
TRBV24-1	TRBD2	TRBJ2-1	NA	TGTGCCACCAGTGATACGGCTAGCGGGAGTGTTGAGCAGTTCTTC	CATSDTASGSVEQFF
TRBV2	TRBD1	TRBJ1-1	NA	TGTGCCAGCAGGGCAGAGGGACAGAGTGAAGCTTTCTTT	CASRAEGQSEAFF
TRBV28	TRBD1	TRBJ2-7	NA	TGTGCCAGCGCGTTTCCGGTGGGACAGGGGACCTACGAGCAGTACTTC	CASAFPVGQGTYEQYF
TRBV14	NA	TRBJ2-7	once	TGTGCCAGCAGCCAAGATATCTCCTACGAGCAGTACTTC	CASSQDISYEQYF
TRBV5-1	TRBD1	TRBJ1-3	NA	TGCGCCAGCAGCTTGGGGACAGGGTATGGAAACACCATATATTTT	CASSLGTGYGNTIYF
TRBV6-1	NA	TRBJ2-1	NA	TGTGCCAGCAGTGAAGGATTTAGCGGCTCCTACAATGAGCAGTTCTTC	CASSEGFSGSYNEQFF
TRBV21-1	NA	TRBJ2-1	NA	TGTGCCAGCAGCAAAAAGGGGGGGACTAGCGACAACAATGAGCAGTTCTTC	CASSKKGGTSDNNEQFF
TRBV5-1	NA	TRBJ2-7	NA	TGCGCCAGCAGCTCCGGGAGATCCTACGAGCAGTACTTC	CASSSGRSYEQYF
TRBV6-2/TRBV6-3	NA	TRBJ1-2	NA	TGTGCCAGCAGTTATAGAGGTGATTTCTATGGCTACACCTTC	CASSYRGDFYGYTF
TRBV6-6	TRBD1	TRBJ2-7	once	TGTGCCAGCAGTTACTCACCGGACAGGGGCGGCTACGAGCAGTACTTC	CASSYSPDRGGYEQYF
TRBV12-3/TRBV12-4	NA	TRBJ2-1	NA	TGTGCCAGCAGTTTAGCAGGGGGCAATGAGCAGTTCTTC	CASSLAGGNEQFF
TRBV10-3	TRBD2	TRBJ2-5	NA	TGTGCCATCAGTGGGACTAGCGGGATGCGGAAAGAGACCCAGTACTTC	CAISGTSGMRKETQYF
TRBV10-1	TRBD1	TRBJ2-7	few	TGCGCCACCCTCTATACAGGGGGTACCTACGAGCAGTACTTC	CATLYTGGTYEQYF
TRBV7-6	TRBD2	TRBJ2-5	NA	TGTGCCAGCAGCTTGTTAGCGGGAGTCAGGGGAGAGACCCAGTACTTC	CASSLLAGVRGETQYF
TRBV6-6	NA	TRBJ1-1	NA	TGTGCCAGCAGGGACACAGGGTTGAACACTGAAGCTTTCTTT	CASRDTGLNTEAFF
TRBV12-5	NA	TRBJ2-1	NA	TGTGCTAGTGGTTCCCGCAGCGGGCAAAGCTCCTACAATGAGCAGTTCTTC	CASGSRSGQSSYNEQFF
TRBV5-6	TRBD1	TRBJ1-5	NA	TGTGCCAGCAGCGCGACAGGGGAAAATCAGCCCCAGCATTTT	CASSATGENQPQHF
TRBV19	NA	TRBJ2-1	NA	TGTGCCAGTAGTATGTGGGCAGGGATCTACAATGAGCAGTTCTTC	CASSMWAGIYNEQFF